A selection of T cell receptor beta chains follows, all from one sample in a study of blood T cell repertoires in COVID-19. The repertoire was sequenced with immunoSEQ multiplex PCR; TCRdb's copy has only in-frame clones and lacks some. The profile shows around 150,000 clones, approximately 89% of them singletons. Sequenced material: peripheral blood. The receptors come from a man in his sixties with active or convalescent COVID-19. CDR3s include the opening cysteine and the closing phenylalanine or tryptophan. The D gene is left open where the match is weak. Not all rows give a size; the values are once, few, many and, for expanded clones, a class.

size	D	J	V	CDR3	DNA
-	-	TRBJ1-2	TRBV6-5	CASRPRYGYTF	TGTGCCAGCCGCCCGCGCTATGGCTACACCTTC
-	-	TRBJ2-7	TRBV5-4	CASSSDRTYEQYF	TGTGCCAGCAGCTCAGACAGGACCTACGAGCAGTACTTC
-	-	TRBJ1-4	TRBV7-9	CASSLAHLGLTNEKLFF	TGTGCCAGCAGCTTAGCGCACTTGGGGCTGACTAATGAAAAACTGTTTTTT
-	-	TRBJ2-5	TRBV11-3	CASSLEESETQYF	TGTGCCAGCAGCTTAGAGGAGTCGGAGACCCAGTACTTC
-	TRBD1	TRBJ1-2	TRBV4-3	CASSQDYDRGIYGYTF	TGCGCCAGCAGCCAAGATTATGACAGGGGAATCTATGGCTACACCTTC
-	-	TRBJ2-7	TRBV3-1/TRBV3-2	CASSLRGTYEQYF	TGTGCCAGCAGCCTTCGGGGAACCTACGAGCAGTACTTC
-	-	TRBJ2-7	TRBV7-2	CASSLSRVAYEQYF	TGTGCCAGCAGCTTGTCGCGGGTCGCCTACGAGCAGTACTTC
-	TRBD2	TRBJ2-1	TRBV27	CASSKGLAGEINNEQFF	TGTGCCAGCAGTAAAGGACTAGCGGGAGAAATCAACAATGAGCAGTTCTTC
-	-	TRBJ1-1	TRBV7-2	CASSLQGPRTEAFF	TGTGCCAGCAGCCTACAGGGCCCACGGACTGAAGCTTTCTTT
once	-	TRBJ2-7	TRBV2	CASSLLAKSSYEQYF	TGTGCCAGCAGCCTTCTAGCGAAGAGCTCCTACGAGCAGTACTTC
-	TRBD1	TRBJ2-7	TRBV11-2	CASSRDRGDEQYF	TGTGCCAGCAGCAGGGACAGGGGGGACGAGCAGTACTTC
-	TRBD1	TRBJ2-5	TRBV7-8	CASTTGGVNFQETQYF	TGTGCCAGCACCACAGGGGGTGTCAACTTCCAAGAGACCCAGTACTTC
-	TRBD2	TRBJ2-7	TRBV24-1	CATSEPLAGGIYEQYF	TGTGCCACCAGTGAGCCACTAGCGGGAGGGATCTACGAGCAGTACTTC
-	-	TRBJ2-7	TRBV27	CASSLTASYEQYF	TGTGCCAGCAGTTTGACAGCGAGCTACGAGCAGTACTTC
-	TRBD1	TRBJ2-5	TRBV18	CASSPRRTGGWETQYF	TGTGCCAGCTCACCACGGAGAACAGGGGGCTGGGAGACCCAGTACTTC
-	TRBD1	TRBJ1-4	TRBV5-4	CASSTGQGANEKLFF	TGTGCCAGCAGCACCGGACAGGGGGCTAATGAAAAACTGTTTTTT
few	-	TRBJ1-1	TRBV5-1	CASSLGQVNTEAFF	TGCGCCAGCAGCTTGGGACAGGTGAACACTGAAGCTTTCTTT
-	-	TRBJ2-1	TRBV10-3	CAISEVRGSTYNEQFF	TGTGCCATCAGTGAAGTAAGGGGGAGCACCTACAATGAGCAGTTCTTC
-	TRBD1	TRBJ2-5	TRBV27	CASSRTGEETQYF	TGTGCCAGCAGTCGCACAGGGGAAGAGACCCAGTACTTC
few	TRBD2	TRBJ2-2	TRBV9	CASSGQGTSGRAWTGELFF	TGTGCCAGCAGCGGACAGGGGACTAGCGGGAGGGCCTGGACCGGGGAGCTGTTTTTT
-	-	TRBJ2-7	TRBV5-1	CASSLVGRSSYEQYF	TGCGCCAGCAGCTTGGTTGGGAGAAGCTCCTACGAGCAGTACTTC
-	-	TRBJ2-3	TRBV4-3	CASSQGAGSADTQYF	TGCGCCAGCAGCCAAGGGGCCGGGAGCGCAGATACGCAGTATTTT
-	TRBD2	TRBJ2-2	TRBV4-1	CASSPKGLPNTGELFF	TGCGCCAGCAGCCCCAAGGGACTACCGAACACCGGGGAGCTGTTTTTT